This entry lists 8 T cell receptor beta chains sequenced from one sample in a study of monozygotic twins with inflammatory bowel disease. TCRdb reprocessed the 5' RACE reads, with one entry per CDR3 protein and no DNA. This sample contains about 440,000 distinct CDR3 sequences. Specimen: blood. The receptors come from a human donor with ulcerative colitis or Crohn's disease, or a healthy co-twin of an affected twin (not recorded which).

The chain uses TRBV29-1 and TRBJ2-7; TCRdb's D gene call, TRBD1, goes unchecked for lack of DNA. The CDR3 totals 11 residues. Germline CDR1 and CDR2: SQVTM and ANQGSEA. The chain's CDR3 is CSVGWGSEQYF.

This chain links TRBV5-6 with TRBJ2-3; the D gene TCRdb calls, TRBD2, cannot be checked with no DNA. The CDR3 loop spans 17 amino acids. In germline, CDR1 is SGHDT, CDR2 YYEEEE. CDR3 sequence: CASSLELAGASTDTQYF.

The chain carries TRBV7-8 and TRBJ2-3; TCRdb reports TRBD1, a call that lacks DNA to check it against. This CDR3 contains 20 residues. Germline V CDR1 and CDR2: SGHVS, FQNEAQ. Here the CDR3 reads CASSKGLWAKSGDPTDTQYF.

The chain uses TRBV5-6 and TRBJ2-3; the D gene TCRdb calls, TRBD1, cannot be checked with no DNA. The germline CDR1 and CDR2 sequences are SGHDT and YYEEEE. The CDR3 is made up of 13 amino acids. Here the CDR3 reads CASSVVGVDTQYF.

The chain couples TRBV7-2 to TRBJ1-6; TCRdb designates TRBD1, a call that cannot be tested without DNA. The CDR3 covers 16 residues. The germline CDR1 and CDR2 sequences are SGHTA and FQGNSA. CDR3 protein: CASSLRGVASDSPLHF.

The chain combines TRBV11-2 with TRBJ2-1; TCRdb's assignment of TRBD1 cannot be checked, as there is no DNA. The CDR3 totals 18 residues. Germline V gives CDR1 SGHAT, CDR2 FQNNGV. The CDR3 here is CASSLGTPFADYYNEQFF.

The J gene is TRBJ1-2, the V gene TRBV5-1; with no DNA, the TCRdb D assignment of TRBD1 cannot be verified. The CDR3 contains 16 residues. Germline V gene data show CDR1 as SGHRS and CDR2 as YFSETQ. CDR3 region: CASSNRDSSRNYGYTF.

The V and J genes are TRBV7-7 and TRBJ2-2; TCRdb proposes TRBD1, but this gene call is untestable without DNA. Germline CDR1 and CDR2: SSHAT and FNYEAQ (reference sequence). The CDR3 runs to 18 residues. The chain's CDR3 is CASSHNFGGGTNTGELFF.